These T cell receptor beta chains were read from a single sample in a study of cytomegalovirus exposure and HLA in healthy donors. The repertoire was sequenced with immunoSEQ multiplex PCR; TCRdb's copy has only in-frame clones and lacks some. The sample includes 130,000 or so clones, around 77% of them seen just once. Sequenced material: PBMCs. The receptors come from a man younger than 45 in good health and CMV-seronegative. The CDR3 runs from the conserved cysteine through the conserved F or W. A D gene is named only where the DNA matches it firmly. Where a row states a size, it is once, few, many or the class of an expanded clone; other rows omit it.

v_call	j_call	clone_size	d_call	cdr3_nt	cdr3_aa
TRBV10-1	TRBJ2-3	.	.	TGCGCCAGCAGTGAGTCTCCGGGGGGCACAGATACGCAGTATTTT	CASSESPGGTDTQYF
TRBV18	TRBJ2-2	few	TRBD1	TGTGCCAGCTCACCAGCCAGGGGGCCGGGGGAGCTGTTTTTT	CASSPARGPGELFF
TRBV2	TRBJ1-6	.	.	TGTGCCAGCATATCCGAGGGAAATTCACCCCTCCACTTT	CASISEGNSPLHF
TRBV7-9	TRBJ2-7	once	.	TGTGCCAGCAGCCGACGAGACAGGCCCTACGAGCAGTACTTC	CASSRRDRPYEQYF
TRBV4-3	TRBJ1-2	.	.	TGCGCCAGCAGCCAAGATGCAGGGAAGTATTATGGCTACACCTTC	CASSQDAGKYYGYTF
TRBV13	TRBJ2-2	.	TRBD2	TGTGCCAGCAGCCTGGGACTAGCGGGGGTTTCCGGGGAGCTGTTTTTT	CASSLGLAGVSGELFF
TRBV27	TRBJ2-7	once	.	TGTGCCAGCAGTTTAGCCCCTCTCATCTACGAGCAGTACTTC	CASSLAPLIYEQYF
TRBV28	TRBJ2-4	few	TRBD2	TGTGCCAGCAGTTTACGGAGCGGGGGGTCCGATTTAGCCAAAAACATTCAGTACTTC	CASSLRSGGSDLAKNIQYF
TRBV10-1	TRBJ1-5	few	.	TGCGCCAGCAGACAGAACAGCCTGTATAGCAATCAGCCCCAGCATTTT	CASRQNSLYSNQPQHF
TRBV7-9	TRBJ2-2	.	.	TGTGCCAGCAGCTCCAGGGGCATTGGCACCGGGGAGCTGTTTTTT	CASSSRGIGTGELFF
TRBV5-1	TRBJ2-7	.	.	TGCGCCAGCAGCCCGGGGGACAGAGGACTTATTCGGTTC	CASSPGDRGLIRF
TRBV5-6	TRBJ2-3	.	.	TGTGCCAGCTCGCGTTGGGGGTCGGGAGTCACGCATACGCAGTATTTT	CASSRWGSGVTHTQYF
TRBV19	TRBJ2-2	.	TRBD1	TGTGCCAGTAGCGGACAGGGGGCCGGCGGGGAGCTGTTTTTT	CASSGQGAGGELFF
TRBV28	TRBJ1-5	.	.	TGTGCCAGCAGTTTATTCAGGGTCGGCAATCAGCCCCAGCATTTT	CASSLFRVGNQPQHF
TRBV5-4	TRBJ2-7	.	.	TGTGCCAGCAGCTTGTTGCAGGGAGGATCCTACGAGCAGTACTTC	CASSLLQGGSYEQYF
TRBV10-2	TRBJ1-4	.	.	TGCGCCAGCAGCGTCGGGGGTGAAAAACTGTTTTTT	CASSVGGEKLFF
TRBV5-4	TRBJ2-7	.	.	TGTGCCAGCAGCTCTGCCGGGGACTTCTACGAGCAGTACTTC	CASSSAGDFYEQYF
TRBV6-5	TRBJ2-1	.	TRBD1	TGTGCCAGCAGTTCCCTGCCAGGGACAGGGGACAATGAGCAGTTCTTC	CASSSLPGTGDNEQFF
TRBV7-2	TRBJ1-1	few	.	TGTGCCAGCAGCTTAGCGGGGACTTCGAACACTGAAGCTTTCTTT	CASSLAGTSNTEAFF
TRBV10-3	TRBJ1-4	.	.	TGTGCCATCAGTGATGTCGGAGCGGGTAATGAAAAACTGTTTTTT	CAISDVGAGNEKLFF
TRBV2	TRBJ1-1	.	.	TGTGCCAGCAGTGAATGGGAGGGAATCAACACTGAAGCTTTCTTT	CASSEWEGINTEAFF
TRBV10-2	TRBJ2-7	.	TRBD2	TGCGCCAGCAGTGATCAGCGGGGGAGCTCCTACGAGCAGTACTTC	CASSDQRGSSYEQYF
TRBV4-2	TRBJ2-7	.	TRBD1	TGTGCCAGCAGCCCAAGGGACAGCTCCTACGAGCAGTACTTC	CASSPRDSSYEQYF
TRBV15	TRBJ1-4	.	.	TGTGCCACCAGCAGAGGAGACAGCCCTCAACTGTTTTTT	CATSRGDSPQLFF
TRBV4-1	TRBJ1-4	.	.	TGCGCCAGCAGCCAAGTAGTAGGGACTTCCGATGAAAAACTGTTTTTT	CASSQVVGTSDEKLFF
TRBV7-8	TRBJ1-5	.	TRBD1	TGTGCCAGCAGCTTAGCCCCCGACAGGGGAGTTCATCAGCCCCAGCATTTT	CASSLAPDRGVHQPQHF
TRBV6-5	TRBJ2-7	.	TRBD2	TGTGCCAGCAGTTACTCACGGGAGGCAAACGCCTACGAGCAGTACTTC	CASSYSREANAYEQYF
TRBV6-5	TRBJ2-7	.	TRBD2	TGTGCCAGCAAAAAAAGAGGGACTAGCCACGAGCAGTACTTC	CASKKRGTSHEQYF
TRBV30	TRBJ2-7	once	.	TGTGCCTGGATGGACAGTACCTACGAGCAGTACTTC	CAWMDSTYEQYF
TRBV6-1	TRBJ1-5	.	.	TGTGCCAGCAGTGCCTCGACAGGAGCCGGTTATCAGCCCCAGCATTTT	CASSASTGAGYQPQHF
TRBV19	TRBJ2-3	.	.	TGTGCCAGTAGCCGGACACCGACCAGCACAGATACGCAGTATTTT	CASSRTPTSTDTQYF
TRBV9	TRBJ1-1	.	.	TGTGCCAGCGCGAGGGACACTGAAGCTTTCTTT	CASARDTEAFF
TRBV18	TRBJ1-1	.	.	TGTGCCAGCTCACCAACGGCCCGGGGCACTGAAGCTTTCTTT	CASSPTARGTEAFF
TRBV6-6	TRBJ2-1	.	TRBD2	TGTGCCAGCAGTCCCCGGGGGGGAGGTATGGACAATGAGCAGTTCTTC	CASSPRGGGMDNEQFF
TRBV19	TRBJ2-7	.	TRBD2	TGTGCCAGTAGTCGGACTAGTGGAGGCTCCTACGAGCAGTACTTC	CASSRTSGGSYEQYF
TRBV6-1	TRBJ2-7	.	TRBD2	TGTGCCAGCAAAACTAGCGGGTCCTACGAGCAGTACTTC	CASKTSGSYEQYF
TRBV28	TRBJ2-3	.	TRBD2	TGTGCCAGCAGTTTGCTAGCGGGAGGGGCAGATACGCAGTATTTT	CASSLLAGGADTQYF
TRBV4-3	TRBJ2-7	.	.	TGCGCCAGCAGCCAAGATCTTGCGTCGCGGGGATCCTACGAGCAGTACTTC	CASSQDLASRGSYEQYF
TRBV11-2	TRBJ1-1	once	.	TGTGCCAGCAGAACAGGGTTTGGGAACACTGAAGCTTTCTTT	CASRTGFGNTEAFF
TRBV14	TRBJ2-1	.	TRBD2	TGTGCCAGCAGCGAGAGACTAGCTAGTGAGCAGTTCTTC	CASSERLASEQFF
TRBV30	TRBJ2-7	.	.	TGTGCCTGGAGTGACCCGGGAATCTCCTACGAGCAGTACTTC	CAWSDPGISYEQYF
TRBV7-6	TRBJ2-5	.	.	TGTGCCAGCAGCTTAGATCCGACACAAGAGACCCAGTACTTC	CASSLDPTQETQYF
TRBV9	TRBJ2-5	.	TRBD2	TGTGCCAGCAGCGTATCTAGCGGGAGGGGAGAGACCCAGTACTTC	CASSVSSGRGETQYF
TRBV5-4	TRBJ1-2	.	TRBD1	TGTGCCAGCAGCATTAGACAGGGAGACTATGGCTACACCTTC	CASSIRQGDYGYTF
TRBV5-4	TRBJ1-6	.	TRBD1	TGTGCCAGCAGCTTGGAGAAGACAGGGGACAGGGAATTT	CASSLEKTGDREF
TRBV28	TRBJ2-4	.	.	TGTGCCAGCAGTTTTTCGGGGGGCGCGGGGGCCAAAAACATTCAGTACTTC	CASSFSGGAGAKNIQYF
TRBV7-2	TRBJ2-7	.	.	TGTGCCAGCAGCTTGAGTCAGGCGAACTACGAGCAGTACTTC	CASSLSQANYEQYF
TRBV15	TRBJ2-1	.	TRBD2	TGTGCCACCAGCGAAATAGCGGGGTACAATGAGCAGTTCTTC	CATSEIAGYNEQFF
TRBV4-1	TRBJ2-2	.	.	TGCGCCAGCAGCCAAGGGTGGGGGGACACCGGGGAGCTGTTTTTT	CASSQGWGDTGELFF
TRBV27	TRBJ2-3	once	TRBD1	TGTGCCAGCAGGCGACAGGGAAGAATCGGCACAGATACGCAGTATTTT	CASRRQGRIGTDTQYF
TRBV20-1	TRBJ1-2	.	.	TGCAGTGCGAGACAGGTCTATGGCTACACCTTC	CSARQVYGYTF
TRBV10-3	TRBJ2-1	.	.	TGTGCCATCAGTGAGGCGGACAATTACAATGAGCAGTTCTTC	CAISEADNYNEQFF
TRBV6-1	TRBJ2-3	once	TRBD1	TGTGCCAGCAGTAAGACAGGGGCTAGCACAGATACGCAGTATTTT	CASSKTGASTDTQYF
TRBV5-4	TRBJ1-2	.	TRBD1	TGTGCCAGCAGCTTGACCGGGACAGGTTATGGCTACACCTTC	CASSLTGTGYGYTF
TRBV7-9	TRBJ2-1	few	TRBD1	TGTGCCAGCAGCTTTTTGGACAGGGTAATCAATGAGCAGTTCTTC	CASSFLDRVINEQFF
TRBV29-1	TRBJ2-1	few	TRBD2	TGCAGCCTCCGACTAGCGGGAGAAGGCAATGAGCAGTTCTTC	CSLRLAGEGNEQFF
TRBV11-2	TRBJ2-5	.	TRBD2	TGTGCCAGCAGCCGAGAAGCCGGGACTAGCGGCCAAGAGACCCAGTACTTC	CASSREAGTSGQETQYF
TRBV5-1	TRBJ2-3	.	.	TGCGCCAGCAGCTTGGTCGGGAGAGAAGATACGCAGTATTTT	CASSLVGREDTQYF
TRBV21-1	TRBJ1-2	.	.	TGTGCCAGCAGCAATGACGGCCAGGACTATGGCTACACCTTC	CASSNDGQDYGYTF